These 6 T cell receptor beta chains share one sample of origin, sequenced in a study of T-cell reconstitution after alpha-beta-depleted transplantation in children. Unique molecular identifiers were incorporated when the TCRbeta library was constructed. TCRdb re-called the PCR reads with MiXCR, one entry per CDR3 protein. This sample has about 640,000 distinct CDR3 sequences, with approximately 12% found just once. The specimen comprised PBMCs, mostly from graft donor cells, sampled 360 days after TCRalphabeta/CD19-depleted stem cell transplant. The receptors come from a male patient younger than 18 who had a stem cell transplant for acute myeloid leukemia, so the T cells may come from the graft donor.

This chain connects TRBV28 to TRBJ2-7; D call uncertain. CDR3 length: 17 residues. V was cut by 1 base and J by 2 bases, with 18 bases left in between. Germline V lookup: CDR1 MDHEN, CDR2 SYDVKM. The CDR3 nucleotides are TGTGCCAGCAGTTTATTCAAATACCCTGAACAGCCCTACGAGCAGTACTTC. This gives the protein CASSLFKYPEQPYEQYF.

In its sample, this clonotype was seen a few times. The CDR3 sequence: CSASALAGASYNEQFF. In DNA form, the CDR3 reads TGCAGTGCTAGTGCGCTAGCGGGAGCATCCTACAATGAGCAGTTCTTC. The J gene is TRBJ2-1, the V gene TRBV20-1; 10 bases match TRBD2. The germline V gene has CDR1 DFQATT and CDR2 SNEGSKA (reference sequence). V lost 3 bases and J lost 1; bases outside the gene matches: 6. The CDR3 length is 16 residues.

This clonotype was recorded a few times. The rearrangement links TRBV28 to TRBJ2-1; 8 nucleotides line up with TRBD2. Germline V CDR1 and CDR2: MDHEN, SYDVKM. V was clipped by 6 bases and J by 2 bases; unmatched bases: 6. This CDR3 contains 15 residues. The CDR3 DNA follows: TGTGCCAGCAGCGGATTTAGCGGGGCCTACAATGAGCAGTTCTTC. Translating gives CASSGFSGAYNEQFF.

This clonotype was recorded many times. This chain connects TRBV6-5 to TRBJ2-2, with a possible D match to TRBD2 (6 bases). The CDR3 sequence is 18 residues long. CDR1 and CDR2 (germline): MNHEY, SVGAGI. The ends were cut back, 0 bases at V and 1 base at J, with 15 bases in the middle. The CDR3 region has the DNA TGTGCCAGCAGTTACTCGATAATTGGGACTTGGAACACCGGGGAGCTGTTTTTT. Amino acid sequence: CASSYSIIGTWNTGELFF.

The chain combines TRBV7-9 with TRBJ2-6; a weak D match, TRBD2 (6 bases). The CDR3 consists of 16 residues. Germline V gene lookup returns CDR1 SEHNR and CDR2 FQNEAQ (reference sequence). The V end was cut by 6 bases, the J end by 1 base, with 13 bases between. The DNA for the CDR3 is TGTGCCAGCAGGGGACTGGAGAGTTCTGGGGCCAACGTCCTGACTTTC. This sequence encodes CASRGLESSGANVLTF. Variable domain in full (rest from reference TRBV7-9 and TRBJ2-6): DTGVSQNPRHKITKRGQNVTFRCDPISEHNRLYWYRQTLGQGPEFLTYFQNEAQLEKSRLLSDRFSAERPKGSFSTLEIQRTEQGDSAMYLCASRGLESSGANVLTFGAGSRLTVL.

Here the CDR3 DNA reads TGTGCCAGCAGTTACCCCCCTTGGACAGGGGGGAACACTGAAGCTTTCTTT. It yields the protein CASSYPPWTGGNTEAFF. The J gene is TRBJ1-1, the V gene TRBV6-2 or TRBV6-3; 10 bases line up with TRBD1. Germline CDR1 and CDR2: MNHEY and SVGEGT. Losses at the gene ends were 2 bases for V and 1 base for J; bases not matched to a gene: 7. The CDR3 has 17 residues.